This T cell receptor beta chain comes out of a study of cytomegalovirus exposure and HLA in healthy donors. Study results and limitations: Most TCR sequences were seen very rarely across donors, but some public TCRs occurred in many.

Both 60 Vbeta primers and 13 Jbeta primers went into the PCR. Sequencing used immunoSEQ multiplex PCR; TCRdb keeps in-frame clones, though not all of them. The data hold roughly 220,000 clones, with approximately 70% observed a single time. V was cut by 0 bases and J by 5 bases, with 10 bases left in between. CDR3 length: 15 amino acids. CDR1 is SNHLY, CDR2 FYNNEI, per germline. This clone came up a few times. Its antigen is not known. This receptor was taken from a man between 40 and 49 years old in good health and CMV-seropositive. The genes are TRBV2 and TRBJ2-2; tentative D call: TRBD1 (5 bases). The sample taken for sequencing was PBMCs. The DNA for the CDR3 is TGTGCCAGCAGTGAAGCGCAGGGTTCGACCGGGGAGCTGTTTTTT. Its translation is CASSEAQGSTGELFF.